The subject of this entry is one TCR beta chain. Original data processing: Amplification of reference gene primers was used by the study to estimate nucleated cell counts. Sequenced by immunoSEQ multiplex PCR; TCRdb stores in-frame clones only, minus some. Clonal size and the V and J genes are those of that table, whereas D and trimming came from the DNA. The table records about 480,000 clones, 85% to 90% of them present only once. The data stem from a study of blood T cell repertoires in COVID-19. Sequenced sample: peripheral blood. The receptor was derived from a woman aged 50 to 65 with COVID-19, enrolled during active disease.

CDR3 nucleotide sequence: TGTGCCAGTGGGCCTAGCGGGGAAGAGACCCAGTACTTC. Its translation is CASGPSGEETQYF. The chain uses TRBV7-5 and TRBJ2-5; TRBD2, the table's D call, lacks a check against the DNA. TRBV7-5 is deemed a pseudogene. CDR3 size: 13 residues.